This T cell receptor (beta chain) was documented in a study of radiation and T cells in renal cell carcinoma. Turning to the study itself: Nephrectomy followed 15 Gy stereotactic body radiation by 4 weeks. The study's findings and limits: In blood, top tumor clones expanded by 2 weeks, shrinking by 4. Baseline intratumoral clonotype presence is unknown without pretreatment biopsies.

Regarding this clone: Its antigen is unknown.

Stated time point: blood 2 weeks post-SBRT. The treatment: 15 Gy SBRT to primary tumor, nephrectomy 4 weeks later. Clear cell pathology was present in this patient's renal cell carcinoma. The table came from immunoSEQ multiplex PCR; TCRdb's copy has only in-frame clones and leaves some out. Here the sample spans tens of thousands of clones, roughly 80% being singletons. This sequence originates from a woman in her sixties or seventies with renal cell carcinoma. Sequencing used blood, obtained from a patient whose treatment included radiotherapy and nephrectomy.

CDR3 coding DNA: TGTGCCAGCGCGGGGCCAAACTATGGCTACACCTTC. This encodes CASAGPNYGYTF. The genes are TRBV28 and TRBJ1-2; possibly TRBD1 for D (5 bases). CDR3 length: 12 residues. Germline V gives CDR1 MDHEN, CDR2 SYDVKM. The germline V and J ends were trimmed by 8 bases and 2 bases, with 9 bases remaining between them.